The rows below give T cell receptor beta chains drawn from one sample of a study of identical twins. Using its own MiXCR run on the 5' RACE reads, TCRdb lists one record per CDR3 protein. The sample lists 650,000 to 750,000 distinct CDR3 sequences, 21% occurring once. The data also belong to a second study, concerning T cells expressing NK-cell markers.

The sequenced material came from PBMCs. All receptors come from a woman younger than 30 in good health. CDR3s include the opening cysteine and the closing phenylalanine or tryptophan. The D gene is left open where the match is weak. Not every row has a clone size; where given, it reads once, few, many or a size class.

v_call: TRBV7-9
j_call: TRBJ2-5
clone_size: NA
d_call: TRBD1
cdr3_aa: CASSPVDRDVGKTQYF
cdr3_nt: TGTGCCAGCAGCCCCGTGGACAGGGATGTCGGGAAGACCCAGTACTTC

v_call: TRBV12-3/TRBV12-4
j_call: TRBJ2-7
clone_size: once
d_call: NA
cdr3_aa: CASSTGGVYYEQYF
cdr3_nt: TGTGCCAGCAGCACAGGGGGGGTCTACTACGAGCAGTACTTC

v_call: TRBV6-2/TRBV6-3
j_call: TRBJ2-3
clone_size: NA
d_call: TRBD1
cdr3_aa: CASSRGQGKDTQYF
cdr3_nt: TGTGCCAGCAGTCGAGGACAGGGTAAAGATACGCAGTATTTT

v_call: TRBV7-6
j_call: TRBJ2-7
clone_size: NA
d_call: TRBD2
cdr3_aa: CASSLGAGSLYEQYF
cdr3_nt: TGTGCCAGCAGCTTAGGAGCGGGGAGTCTGTACGAGCAGTACTTC

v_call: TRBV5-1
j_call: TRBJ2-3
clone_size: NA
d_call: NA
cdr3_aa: CASSLTGLLTDTQYF
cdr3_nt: TGCGCCAGCAGCTTGACCGGGTTACTCACAGATACGCAGTATTTT

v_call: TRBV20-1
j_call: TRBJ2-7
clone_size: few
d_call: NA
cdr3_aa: CSALQGLSYEQYF
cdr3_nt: TGCAGTGCCCTACAGGGCCTGTCCTACGAGCAGTACTTC

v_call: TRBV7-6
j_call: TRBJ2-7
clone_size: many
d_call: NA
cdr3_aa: CASSFSPYEQYF
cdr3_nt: TGTGCCAGCAGCTTCTCCCCCTACGAGCAGTACTTC

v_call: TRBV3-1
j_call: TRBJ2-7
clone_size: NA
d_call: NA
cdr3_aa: CASGGGGSSYEQYF
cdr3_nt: TGTGCCAGCGGCGGGGGCGGGAGTTCGTACGAGCAGTACTTC

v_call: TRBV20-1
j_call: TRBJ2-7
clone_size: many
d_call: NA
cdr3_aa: CSARYGQSPYEQYF
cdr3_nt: TGCAGTGCTAGGTACGGACAGTCTCCCTACGAGCAGTACTTC

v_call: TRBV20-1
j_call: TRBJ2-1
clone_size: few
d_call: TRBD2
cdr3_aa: CSAVPPISGNHNEQFF
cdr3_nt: TGCAGTGCCGTCCCCCCCATTAGCGGGAACCACAATGAGCAGTTCTTC